This T cell receptor beta chain comes out of a study of blood T cells in healthy people across ages. A second PCR of about 6 to 11 cycles used a sample-barcoded 5' primer and a J-beta primer mix. A single record per CDR3 protein comes from TCRdb applying MiXCR to the 5' RACE reads. The data contain more than 1,000,000 distinct CDR3 sequences, roughly a quarter of them singletons. With 5 bases removed from V and 7 bases from J, the gap between germline ends came to 16 bases. The CDR3 is 14 residues long. CDR1 MNHEY and CDR2 SMNVEV come from the germline V gene (reference sequence). These data are also associated with another study on T cells of mothers and their children.

Specimen: blood. The chain links TRBV27 to TRBJ2-3, with a possible D match to TRBD1 (6 bases). The TCR sequence derives from a girl aged 2 to 9 in good health. The CDR3 nucleotides are TGTGCCAGCAGTGCGACGGACAGCGCCTATACGCAGTATTTT. Protein: CASSATDSAYTQYF.